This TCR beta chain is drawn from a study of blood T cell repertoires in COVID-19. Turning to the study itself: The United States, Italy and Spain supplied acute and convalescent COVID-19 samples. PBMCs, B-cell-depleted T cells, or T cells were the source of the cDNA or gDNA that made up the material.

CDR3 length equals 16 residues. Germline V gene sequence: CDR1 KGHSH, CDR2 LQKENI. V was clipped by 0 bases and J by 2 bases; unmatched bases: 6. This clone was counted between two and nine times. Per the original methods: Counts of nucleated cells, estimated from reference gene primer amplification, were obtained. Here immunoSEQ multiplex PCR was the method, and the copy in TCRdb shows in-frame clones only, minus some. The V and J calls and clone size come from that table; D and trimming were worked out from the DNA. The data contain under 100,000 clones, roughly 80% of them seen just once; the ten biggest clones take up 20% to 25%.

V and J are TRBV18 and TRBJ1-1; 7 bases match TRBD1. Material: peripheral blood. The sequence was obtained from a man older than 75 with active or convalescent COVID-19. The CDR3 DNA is TGTGCCAGCTCACCACCCCGGACAGGAGTAAACACTGAAGCTTTCTTT. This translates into CASSPPRTGVNTEAFF.